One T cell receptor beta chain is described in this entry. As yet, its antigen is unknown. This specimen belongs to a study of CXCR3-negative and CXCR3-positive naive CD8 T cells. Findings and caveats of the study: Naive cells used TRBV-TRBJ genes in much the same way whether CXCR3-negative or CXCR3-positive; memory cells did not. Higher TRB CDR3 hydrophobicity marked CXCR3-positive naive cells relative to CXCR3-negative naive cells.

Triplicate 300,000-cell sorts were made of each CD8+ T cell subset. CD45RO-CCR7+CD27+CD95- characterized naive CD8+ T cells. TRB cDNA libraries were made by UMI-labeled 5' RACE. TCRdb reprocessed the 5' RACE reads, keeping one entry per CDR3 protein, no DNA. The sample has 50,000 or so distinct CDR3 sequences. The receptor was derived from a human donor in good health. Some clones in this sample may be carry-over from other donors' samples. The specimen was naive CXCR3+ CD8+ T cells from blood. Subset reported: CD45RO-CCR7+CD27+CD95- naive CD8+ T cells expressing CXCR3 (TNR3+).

Here the CDR3 reads CASSFASPKNIQYF. V gene TRBV6-5 combines with J gene TRBJ2-4. The CDR3 runs to 14 residues. Germline loops: CDR1 MNHEY, CDR2 SVGAGI.